This is a list of T cell receptor beta chains from one sample in a study of blood T cell repertoires in COVID-19. Sequencing was performed with immunoSEQ multiplex PCR; in TCRdb, only in-frame clones are kept and a portion is missing. The sample comprises 120,000 to 150,000 clones, more than 65% of which are singletons, and 5.5% to 8% rests with the top ten. Source material: peripheral blood. These receptors were collected from a woman aged 45-65 years in a cohort sampled during active or convalescent COVID-19. The CDR3 runs from the conserved cysteine through the conserved F or W. The D gene is left open where the match is weak. Size is omitted from some rows. Given values are once, few, many or a class for expanded clones.

clone_size | d_call | cdr3_length | j_call | v_call | cdr3_nt | cdr3_aa
NA | NA | 16 | TRBJ2-1 | TRBV18 | TGTGCCAGCTCATCAACAGGGACGGGCTCCTACAATGAGCAGTTCTTC | CASSSTGTGSYNEQFF
few | NA | 15 | TRBJ2-2 | TRBV30 | TGTGCCTGGAGCGAGCTACCCGTCGAGACCGGGGAGCTGTTTTTT | CAWSELPVETGELFF
NA | NA | 14 | TRBJ2-1 | TRBV27 | TGTGCCAGCAGTTTACAGGGGCTCCACAATGAGCAGTTCTTC | CASSLQGLHNEQFF
NA | TRBD2 | 15 | TRBJ2-5 | TRBV13 | TGTGCCAGCAGCCGACTAGCGGGGACTGAAGAGACCCAGTACTTC | CASSRLAGTEETQYF
NA | TRBD1 | 13 | TRBJ2-3 | TRBV7-9 | TGTGCCAGCAGCCGGGACAGCGCAGATACGCAGTATTTT | CASSRDSADTQYF
NA | TRBD2 | 16 | TRBJ2-3 | TRBV30 | TGTGCCTGGACTCCGGGACTAGCGGGGGTAGCAGATACGCAGTATTTT | CAWTPGLAGVADTQYF
NA | NA | 12 | TRBJ2-7 | TRBV18 | TGTGCCAGCTCACTTGACAGCTACGAGCAGTACTTC | CASSLDSYEQYF
NA | NA | 14 | TRBJ2-2 | TRBV27 | TGTGCCAGCAGATCGACGACGGGAACCGGGGAGCTGTTTTTT | CASRSTTGTGELFF
once | NA | 13 | TRBJ1-3 | TRBV6-5 | TGTGCCAGCAGTTACTCGGCAGGAAACACCATATATTTT | CASSYSAGNTIYF
NA | NA | 14 | TRBJ2-1 | TRBV18 | TGTGCCAGCTCGCACCGGGACACGGATCCGGTCGAGTTCTTC | CASSHRDTDPVEFF
NA | TRBD1 | 18 | TRBJ1-4 | TRBV6-1 | TGTGCCAGCAGTGAAAGGGGGGCAGGGGGTACGACTAATGAAAAACTGTTTTTT | CASSERGAGGTTNEKLFF
NA | TRBD1 | 15 | TRBJ1-3 | TRBV18 | TGTGCCAGCTCACCGACAGGGAGCTCTGGAAACACCATATATTTT | CASSPTGSSGNTIYF
NA | NA | 14 | TRBJ2-2 | TRBV5-4 | TGTGCCAGCAGCGGTAGCGCGAACACCGGGGAGCTGTTTTTT | CASSGSANTGELFF
NA | TRBD1 | 19 | TRBJ1-5 | TRBV9 | TGTGCCAGCAGCCCCGGACAGGGGACGACTCTATATAGCAATCAGCCCCAGCATTTT | CASSPGQGTTLYSNQPQHF
NA | NA | 17 | TRBJ1-1 | TRBV10-2 | TGCGCCAGCAGTGACACGGTGGGCCCCGGGGTTGGCACTGAAGCTTTCTTT | CASSDTVGPGVGTEAFF
NA | NA | 16 | TRBJ2-1 | TRBV24-1 | TGTGCCACCAGTCCCTCACACCCCCAAGACGGAGGGGAGCAGTTCTTC | CATSPSHPQDGGEQFF
few | NA | 13 | TRBJ1-2 | TRBV12-3/TRBV12-4 | TGTGCCAGCAGCCGAGGGGGAAGTTATGGCTACACCTTC | CASSRGGSYGYTF
NA | NA | 14 | TRBJ2-5 | TRBV7-3 | TGTGCCAGCAGCCTTACAGGGTACCAAGAGACCCAGTACTTC | CASSLTGYQETQYF
NA | TRBD2 | 14 | TRBJ2-5 | TRBV5-1 | TGCGCCAGCAGCTTGTTTGCTAGCGGAGAGACCCAGTACTTC | CASSLFASGETQYF
NA | TRBD2 | 16 | TRBJ2-1 | TRBV3-1/TRBV3-2 | TGTGCCAGCAGCCAAGATGCGGGGGGGGCCTACAATGAGCAGTTCTTC | CASSQDAGGAYNEQFF
NA | NA | 15 | TRBJ1-1 | TRBV10-2 | TGCGCCAGCAGTGACCTTTCCGTTCGGAACACTGAAGCTTTCTTT | CASSDLSVRNTEAFF
NA | TRBD2 | 14 | TRBJ2-1 | TRBV5-1 | TGCGCCAGCAGCTCCGGGACTAGCTGGGGTGAGCAGTTCTTC | CASSSGTSWGEQFF
NA | TRBD1 | 15 | TRBJ2-3 | TRBV19 | TGTGCCAGTCGCCCCCGGGACAGGGTAACAGATACGCAGTATTTT | CASRPRDRVTDTQYF
once | NA | 12 | TRBJ1-3 | TRBV20-1 | TGCAGTGCTAGTGGGCCTGGAAACACCATATATTTT | CSASGPGNTIYF
NA | NA | 15 | TRBJ2-3 | TRBV15 | TGTGCCACCAGCGGGTGGACCCGGCGGGCAGATACGCAGTATTTT | CATSGWTRRADTQYF
NA | NA | 14 | TRBJ1-1 | TRBV5-1 | TGCGCCAGCAGAGCCGACAGTACCTACACTGAAGCTTTCTTT | CASRADSTYTEAFF
NA | NA | 14 | TRBJ2-3 | TRBV19 | TGTGCCAGTACCCCCGACGGACAGACAGATACGCAGTATTTT | CASTPDGQTDTQYF
NA | NA | 13 | TRBJ2-1 | TRBV19 | TGTGCCAGTAGTCCACAAACCGGGGATGAGCAGTTCTTC | CASSPQTGDEQFF
NA | TRBD1 | 14 | TRBJ1-4 | TRBV19 | TGTGCCAGTAGTAGGGGACAGGGTGGGGAAAAACTGTTTTTT | CASSRGQGGEKLFF
NA | NA | 11 | TRBJ1-1 | TRBV6-6 | TGTGCCAGCACCGGATTAGGGGTAGCTTTCTTT | CASTGLGVAFF
NA | TRBD1 | 18 | TRBJ1-1 | TRBV27 | TGTGCCAGCAGTTTACCCCCTGGGACAGTTTATAGGGGCGCTGAAGCTTTCTTT | CASSLPPGTVYRGAEAFF
NA | NA | 16 | TRBJ1-5 | TRBV19 | TGTGCCAGTAGCCGGGAAACACTGAATAGCAATCAGCCCCAGCATTTT | CASSRETLNSNQPQHF
NA | TRBD1 | 16 | TRBJ1-6 | TRBV5-5 | TGTGCCAGCAACCCGTCTCTAGGGACAGGGGGCTCAACCCTCCACTTT | CASNPSLGTGGSTLHF
NA | NA | 13 | TRBJ2-3 | TRBV15 | TGTGCCACCAGCAGAGATATACAAGATACGCAGTATTTT | CATSRDIQDTQYF
many | NA | 16 | TRBJ2-2 | TRBV5-1 | TGCGCCAGCAGCTTGGAGATTGGCGGGGCCACCGGGGAGCTGTTTTTT | CASSLEIGGATGELFF
NA | NA | 15 | TRBJ1-6 | TRBV7-9 | TGTGCCAGCAGGTTGGGGGCCTCCTATAATTCACCCCTCCACTTT | CASRLGASYNSPLHF
NA | NA | 14 | TRBJ2-7 | TRBV6-2/TRBV6-3 | TGTGCCAGCAGTGAGCTGGTCGGTTCCTACGAGCAGTACTTC | CASSELVGSYEQYF
NA | NA | 15 | TRBJ1-2 | TRBV4-2 | TGTGCCAGCAGCCAAGTGTTCGACAGACTCTATGGCTACACCTTC | CASSQVFDRLYGYTF
once | NA | 17 | TRBJ1-6 | TRBV3-1/TRBV3-2 | TGTGCCAGCAGCCAAGAGAGGGGGAGCTCCTATAATTCACCCCTCCACTTT | CASSQERGSSYNSPLHF
NA | TRBD2 | 11 | TRBJ2-5 | TRBV12-3/TRBV12-4 | TGTGCCAGCGGGGGGGAAGAGACCCAGTACTTC | CASGGEETQYF
NA | TRBD2 | 12 | TRBJ2-1 | TRBV5-1 | TGCGCCAGCGGACTAGGCCACAATGAGCAGTTCTTC | CASGLGHNEQFF
NA | TRBD1 | 14 | TRBJ1-2 | TRBV5-1 | TGCGCCAGCAGCTTCTTCGGACAGGGCGGAGGCTACACCTTC | CASSFFGQGGGYTF
many | TRBD2 | 16 | TRBJ2-2 | TRBV24-1 | TGTGCCACCAGTGATCCGGGACTAGCGAACACCGGGGAGCTGTTTTTT | CATSDPGLANTGELFF
NA | NA | 16 | TRBJ2-5 | TRBV5-1 | TGCGCCAGCAGCTTGGCTACGGGGGGCGCTGGGGAGACCCAGTACTTC | CASSLATGGAGETQYF
NA | NA | 13 | TRBJ1-1 | TRBV12-5 | TGTGCTAGTGGTTTGTTCGGAGACACTGAAGCTTTCTTT | CASGLFGDTEAFF
few | TRBD1 | 13 | TRBJ1-4 | TRBV23-1 | TGCGCCAGCCCGGGACAGCGTGGTGAAAAACTGTTTTTT | CASPGQRGEKLFF
NA | TRBD2 | 16 | TRBJ2-1 | TRBV7-2 | TGTGCCAGCAGCTTAGGACTAGCGGGGGGCCACAATGAGCAGTTCTTC | CASSLGLAGGHNEQFF
NA | NA | 15 | TRBJ1-2 | TRBV4-1 | TGCGCCAGCAGCCCGGTAGGCGGGGGTGTCTATGGCTACACCTTC | CASSPVGGGVYGYTF
NA | NA | 16 | TRBJ1-5 | TRBV12-1 | TGTGCCAGCAGCTTTCCGGAGGGGAGAAGAAATCAGCCCCAGCATTTT | CASSFPEGRRNQPQHF
NA | TRBD1 | 14 | TRBJ1-5 | TRBV11-2 | TGTGCCAGCAGCTTGGAGACAGGGACGGGGCCCCAGCATTTT | CASSLETGTGPQHF
NA | NA | 15 | TRBJ1-2 | TRBV6-6 | TGTGCCAGCAGTACCTCAGGGGAAGGATTTTATGGCTACACCTTC | CASSTSGEGFYGYTF
NA | TRBD1 | 13 | TRBJ1-1 | TRBV11-2 | TGTGCCAGCAGCCGCGCGGGACAGGGGGAAGCTTTCTTT | CASSRAGQGEAFF